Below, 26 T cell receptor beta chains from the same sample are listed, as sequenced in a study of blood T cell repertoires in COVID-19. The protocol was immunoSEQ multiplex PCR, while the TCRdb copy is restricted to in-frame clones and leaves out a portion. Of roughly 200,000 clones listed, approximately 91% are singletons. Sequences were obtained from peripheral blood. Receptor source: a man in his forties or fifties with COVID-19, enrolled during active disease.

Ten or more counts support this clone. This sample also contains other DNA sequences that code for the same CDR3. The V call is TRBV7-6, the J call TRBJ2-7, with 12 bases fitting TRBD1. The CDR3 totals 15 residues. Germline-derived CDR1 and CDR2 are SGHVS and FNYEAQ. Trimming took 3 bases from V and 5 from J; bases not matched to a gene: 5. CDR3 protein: CASSFTGTGGHEQYF. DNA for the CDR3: TGTGCCAGCAGCTTCACCGGGACAGGGGGCCACGAGCAGTACTTC.

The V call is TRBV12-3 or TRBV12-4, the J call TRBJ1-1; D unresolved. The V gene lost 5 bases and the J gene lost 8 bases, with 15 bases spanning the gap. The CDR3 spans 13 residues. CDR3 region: CASSPNPGREAFF. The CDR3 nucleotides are TGTGCCAGCAGTCCGAATCCTGGGAGGGAAGCTTTCTTT.

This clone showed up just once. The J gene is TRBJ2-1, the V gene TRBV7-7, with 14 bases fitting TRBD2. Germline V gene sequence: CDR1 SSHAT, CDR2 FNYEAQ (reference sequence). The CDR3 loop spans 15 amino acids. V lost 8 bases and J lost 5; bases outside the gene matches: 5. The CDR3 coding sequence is TGTGCCAGCGGCAGGGGACTAGCGGGGGACAATGAGCAGTTCTTC. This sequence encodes CASGRGLAGDNEQFF. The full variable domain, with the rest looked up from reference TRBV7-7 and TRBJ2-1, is GAGVSQSPRYKVTKRGQDVTLRCDPISSHATLYWYQQALGQGPEFLTYFNYEAQPDKSGLPSDRFSAERPEGSISTLTIQRTEQRDSAMYRCASGRGLAGDNEQFFGPGTRLTVL.

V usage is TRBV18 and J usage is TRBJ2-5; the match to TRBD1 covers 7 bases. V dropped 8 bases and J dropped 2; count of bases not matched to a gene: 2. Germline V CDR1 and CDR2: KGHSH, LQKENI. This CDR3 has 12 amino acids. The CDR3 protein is CASRGQQETQYF. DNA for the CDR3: TGTGCCAGCCGGGGACAGCAAGAGACCCAGTACTTC. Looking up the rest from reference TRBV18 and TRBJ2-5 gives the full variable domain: NAGVMQNPRHLVRRRGQEARLRCSPMKGHSHVYWYRQLPEEGLKFMVYLQKENIIDESGMPKERFSAEFPKEGPSILRIQQVVRGDSAAYFCASRGQQETQYFGPGTRLLVL.

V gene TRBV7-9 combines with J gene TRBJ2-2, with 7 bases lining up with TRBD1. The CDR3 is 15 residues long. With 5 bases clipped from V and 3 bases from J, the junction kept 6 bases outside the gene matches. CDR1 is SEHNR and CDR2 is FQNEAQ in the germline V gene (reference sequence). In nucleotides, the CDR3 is TGTGCCAGCAGCCCCACAGGGGACCACACCGGGGAGCTGTTTTTT. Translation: CASSPTGDHTGELFF.

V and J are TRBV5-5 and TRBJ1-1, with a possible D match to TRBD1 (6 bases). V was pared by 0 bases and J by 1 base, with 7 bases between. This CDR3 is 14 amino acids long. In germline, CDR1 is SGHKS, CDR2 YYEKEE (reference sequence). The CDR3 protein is CASSLVGANTEAFF. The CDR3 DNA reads TGTGCCAGCAGCTTGGTGGGGGCGAACACTGAAGCTTTCTTT.

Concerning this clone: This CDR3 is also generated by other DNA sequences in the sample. The CDR3 sequence: CSVERAVNTEAFF. In nucleotides, the CDR3 is TGCAGCGTTGAGAGGGCGGTGAACACTGAAGCTTTCTTT. V gene TRBV29-1 combines with J gene TRBJ1-1; D gene uncertain. V lost 3 bases and J 0 bases, leaving 8 bases between the germline ends. CDR1 SQVTM and CDR2 ANQGSEA come from the germline V gene. The CDR3 spans 13 residues. Complete variable domain (other parts from reference TRBV29-1 and TRBJ1-1): SAVISQKPSRDICQRGTSLTIQCQVDSQVTMMFWYRQQPGQSLTLIATANQGSEATYESGFVIDKFPISRPNLTFSTLTVSNMSPEDSSIYLCSVERAVNTEAFFGQGTRLTVV.

DNA for the CDR3: TGTGCCAGCAGCTTACGGACAGGGGGAAATGGAAACACCATATATTTT. This encodes CASSLRTGGNGNTIYF. V usage is TRBV3-1 (or the pseudogene TRBV3-2) and J usage is TRBJ1-3; 10 bases line up with TRBD1. Germline trimming cut 5 bases from V and 3 bases from J; bases unmatched to any gene: 7. This CDR3 contains 16 residues. Germline-derived CDR1 and CDR2 are LGHDT and YNNKEL (reference sequence).

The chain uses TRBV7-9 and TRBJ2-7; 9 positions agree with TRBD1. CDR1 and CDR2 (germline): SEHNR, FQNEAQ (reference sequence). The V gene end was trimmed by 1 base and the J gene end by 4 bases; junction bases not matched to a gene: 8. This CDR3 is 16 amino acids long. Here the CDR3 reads CASSLGGTGIDYEQYF. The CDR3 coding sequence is TGTGCCAGCAGCTTAGGGGGGACAGGGATTGATTACGAGCAGTACTTC.

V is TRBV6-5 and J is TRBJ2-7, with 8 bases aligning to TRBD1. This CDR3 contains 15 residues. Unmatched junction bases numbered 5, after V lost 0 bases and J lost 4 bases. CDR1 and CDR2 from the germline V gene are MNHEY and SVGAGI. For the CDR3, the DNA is TGTGCCAGCAGTTACTCCGGACAGGGAGTATACGAGCAGTACTTC. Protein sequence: CASSYSGQGVYEQYF.

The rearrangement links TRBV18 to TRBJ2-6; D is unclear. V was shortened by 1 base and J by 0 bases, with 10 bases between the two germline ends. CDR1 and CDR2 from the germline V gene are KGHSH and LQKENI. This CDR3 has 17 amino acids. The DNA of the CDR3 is TGTGCCAGCTCACCACTAGTAGCCAGCTCTGGGGCCAACGTCCTGACTTTC. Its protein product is CASSPLVASSGANVLTF.

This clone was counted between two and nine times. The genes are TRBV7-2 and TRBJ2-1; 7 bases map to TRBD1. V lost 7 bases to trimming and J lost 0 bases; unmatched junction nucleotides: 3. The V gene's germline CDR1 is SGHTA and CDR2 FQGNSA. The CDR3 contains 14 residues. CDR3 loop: CASKRDSSYNEQFF. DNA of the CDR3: TGTGCCAGCAAAAGGGACAGCTCCTACAATGAGCAGTTCTTC.

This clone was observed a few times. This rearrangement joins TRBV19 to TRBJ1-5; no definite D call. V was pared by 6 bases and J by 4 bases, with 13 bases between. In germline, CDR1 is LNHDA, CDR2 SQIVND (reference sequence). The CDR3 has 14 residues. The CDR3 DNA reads TGTGCCAGTAGCTCAATGGGGAGTAATCAGCCCCAGCATTTT. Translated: CASSSMGSNQPQHF.

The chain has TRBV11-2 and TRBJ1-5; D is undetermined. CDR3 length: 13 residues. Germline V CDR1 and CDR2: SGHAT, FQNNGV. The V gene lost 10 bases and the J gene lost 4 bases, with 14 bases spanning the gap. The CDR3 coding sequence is TGTGCCAAGCGACCGCGTGGTAATCAGCCCCAGCATTTT. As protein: CAKRPRGNQPQHF.

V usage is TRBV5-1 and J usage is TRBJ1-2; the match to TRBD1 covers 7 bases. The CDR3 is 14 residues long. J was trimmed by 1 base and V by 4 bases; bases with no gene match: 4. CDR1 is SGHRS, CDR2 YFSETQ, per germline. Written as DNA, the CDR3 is TGCGCCAGCAGCCCGGGACAGCTTAACTATGGCTACACCTTC. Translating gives CASSPGQLNYGYTF. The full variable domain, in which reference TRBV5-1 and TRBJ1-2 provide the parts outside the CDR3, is KAGVTQTPRYLIKTRGQQVTLSCSPISGHRSVSWYQQTPGQGLQFLFEYFSETQRNKGNFPGRFSGRQFSNSRSEMNVSTLELGDSALYLCASSPGQLNYGYTFGSGTRLTVV.

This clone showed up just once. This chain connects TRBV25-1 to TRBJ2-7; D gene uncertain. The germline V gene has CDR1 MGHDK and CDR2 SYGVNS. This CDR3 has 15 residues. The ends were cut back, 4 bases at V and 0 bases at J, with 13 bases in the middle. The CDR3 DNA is TGTGCCAGCAGTGCTCAGGTAGACACCTCCTACGAGCAGTACTTC. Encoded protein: CASSAQVDTSYEQYF.

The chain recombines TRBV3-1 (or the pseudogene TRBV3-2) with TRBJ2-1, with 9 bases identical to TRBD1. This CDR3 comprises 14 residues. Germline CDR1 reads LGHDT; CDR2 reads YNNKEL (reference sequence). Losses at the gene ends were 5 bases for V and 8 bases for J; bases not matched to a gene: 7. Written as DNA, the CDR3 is TGTGCCAGCAGCAAACGGACAGGGGAGGATGAGCAGTTCTTC. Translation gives CASSKRTGEDEQFF.

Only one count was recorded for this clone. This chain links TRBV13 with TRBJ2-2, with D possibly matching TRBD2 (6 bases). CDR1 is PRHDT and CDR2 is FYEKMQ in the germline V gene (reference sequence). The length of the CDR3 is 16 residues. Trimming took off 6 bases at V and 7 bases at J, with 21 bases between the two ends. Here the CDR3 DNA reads TGTGCCAGCAGTTACCGGGAGCTTGCGCTTGGCGGGGAGCTGTTTTTT. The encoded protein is CASSYRELALGGELFF.

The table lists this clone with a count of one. Written as DNA, the CDR3 is TGTGCCAGCGGGCAAGCCGGGACAGGGGCAAACGAGCAGTACTTC. As protein: CASGQAGTGANEQYF. This rearrangement joins TRBV6-6 to TRBJ2-7; 10 nucleotides align to TRBD1. Germline-derived CDR1 and CDR2 are MNHNY and SVGAGI (reference sequence). Losses at the gene ends were 8 bases for V and 5 bases for J; bases not matched to a gene: 12. This CDR3 spans 15 amino acids.

CDR3 protein: CASSQDVGWRGGSHEQFF. The DNA of the CDR3 is TGTGCCAGCAGCCAAGACGTGGGTTGGCGGGGGGGAAGCCATGAGCAGTTCTTC. The rearrangement links TRBV4-2 to TRBJ2-1, with 9 bases lining up with TRBD2. With 0 bases clipped from V and 8 bases from J, the junction kept 14 bases outside the gene matches. Germline CDR1 reads LGHNA; CDR2 reads YNFKEQ. The CDR3 totals 18 residues.

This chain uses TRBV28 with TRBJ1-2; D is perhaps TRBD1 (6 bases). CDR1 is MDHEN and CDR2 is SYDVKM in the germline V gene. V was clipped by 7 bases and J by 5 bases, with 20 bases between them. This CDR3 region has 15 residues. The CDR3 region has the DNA TGTGCCAGCATCACCTCAGGGGCCGCGATATATGGCTACACCTTC. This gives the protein CASITSGAAIYGYTF.

In nucleotides, the CDR3 is TGTGCCAGCAGCCCCACACAGGGATCTGGAAACACCATATATTTT. As protein: CASSPTQGSGNTIYF. The rearrangement uses TRBV5-5 and TRBJ1-3; D may be TRBD1 (6 bases). Germline-derived CDR1 and CDR2 are SGHKS and YYEKEE (reference sequence). There are 15 residues in the CDR3. V was clipped by 4 bases and J by 1 base, with 12 bases between them. The full variable domain, rest sourced from reference TRBV5-5 and TRBJ1-3, is DAGVTQSPTHLIKTRGQQVTLRCSPISGHKSVSWYQQVLGQGPQFIFQYYEKEERGRGNFPDRFSARQFPNYSSELNVNALLLGDSALYLCASSPTQGSGNTIYFGEGSWLTVV.

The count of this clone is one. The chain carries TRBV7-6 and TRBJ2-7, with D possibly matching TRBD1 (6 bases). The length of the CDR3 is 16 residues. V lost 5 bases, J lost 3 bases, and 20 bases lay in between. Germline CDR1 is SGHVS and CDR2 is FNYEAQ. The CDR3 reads CASSPPPRGSLYEQYF. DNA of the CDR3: TGTGCCAGCAGCCCACCCCCCAGGGGCTCCCTCTACGAGCAGTACTTC.

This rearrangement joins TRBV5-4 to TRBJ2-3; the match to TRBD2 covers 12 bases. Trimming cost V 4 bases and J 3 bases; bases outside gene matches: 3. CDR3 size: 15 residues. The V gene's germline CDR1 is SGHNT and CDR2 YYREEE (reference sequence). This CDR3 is CASSPGLAGTDTQYF. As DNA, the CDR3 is TGTGCCAGCAGCCCGGGACTAGCGGGTACAGATACGCAGTATTTT.

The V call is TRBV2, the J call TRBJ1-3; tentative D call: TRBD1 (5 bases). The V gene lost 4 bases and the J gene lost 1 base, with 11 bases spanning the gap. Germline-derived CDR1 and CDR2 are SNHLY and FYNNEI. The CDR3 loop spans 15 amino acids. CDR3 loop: CASSVGGSSGNTIYF. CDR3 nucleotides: TGTGCCAGCAGTGTGGGGGGATCTTCTGGAAACACCATATATTTT.

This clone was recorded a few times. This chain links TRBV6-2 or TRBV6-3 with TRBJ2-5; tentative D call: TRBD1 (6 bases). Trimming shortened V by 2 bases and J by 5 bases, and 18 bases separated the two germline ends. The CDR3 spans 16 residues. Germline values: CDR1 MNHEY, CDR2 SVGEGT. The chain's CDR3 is CASSYGDRMLGETQYF. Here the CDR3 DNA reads TGTGCCAGCAGTTACGGTGACAGGATGTTGGGTGAGACCCAGTACTTC.